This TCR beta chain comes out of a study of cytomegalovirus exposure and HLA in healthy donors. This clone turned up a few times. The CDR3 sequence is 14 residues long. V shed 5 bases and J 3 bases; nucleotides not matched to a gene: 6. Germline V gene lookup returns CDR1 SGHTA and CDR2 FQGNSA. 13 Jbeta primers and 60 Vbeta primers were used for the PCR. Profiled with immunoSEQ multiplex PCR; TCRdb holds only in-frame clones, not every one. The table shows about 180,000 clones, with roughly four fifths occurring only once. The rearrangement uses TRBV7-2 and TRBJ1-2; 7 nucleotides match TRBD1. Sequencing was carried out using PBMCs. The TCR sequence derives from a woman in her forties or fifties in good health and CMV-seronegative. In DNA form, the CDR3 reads TGTGCCAGCAGCCCCCAAGGGGGCGACTATGGCTACACCTTC. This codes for CASSPQGGDYGYTF.